The next 29 T cell receptor beta chains were all read from a single sample in a study of blood T cells in healthy people across ages. Through a sample-barcoded 5' primer and a J-beta primer mix, a second PCR was run for about 6 to 12 cycles. Each CDR3 protein is one row after TCRdb ran MiXCR on the 5' RACE reads. The data contain approximately 1,000,000 distinct CDR3 sequences, around 45% of them seen just once; the ten biggest clones take up approximately 20%. Material for sequencing was blood. The receptors were sampled from an older woman in good health.

This rearrangement joins TRBV27 to TRBJ2-1; D unclear. Trimming shortened V by 3 bases and J by 8 bases, and 11 bases separated the two germline ends. Germline CDR1 is MNHEY and CDR2 is SMNVEV (reference sequence). The CDR3 has 13 amino acids. CDR3 bases: TGTGCCAGCAGTTTGGGAACCCTTGATGAGCAGTTCTTC. This gives the protein CASSLGTLDEQFF.

V and J are TRBV21-1 and TRBJ2-7; the DNA was not used to check the table's D call, TRBD2. TRBV21-1 counts as a pseudogene. The CDR3 loop spans 16 amino acids. For the CDR3, the DNA is TGTGCCAGCAGCAACGCGTGTGAGCGGCCCCGCTACGAGCAGTACTTC. Its protein is CASSNACERPRYEQYF.

The chain employs TRBV30 and TRBJ1-1, with 8 bases lining up with TRBD1. Looked up from germline, CDR1 is GTSNPN and CDR2 is SVGIG (reference sequence). V dropped 7 bases and J dropped 2; count of bases not matched to a gene: 6. The CDR3 covers 13 residues. Here the CDR3 DNA reads TGTGCCTCCTCGACAGGGGATAACACTGAAGCTTTCTTT. Its translation is CASSTGDNTEAFF.

This clonotype was counted once. The chain recombines TRBV10-3 with TRBJ1-1; the match to TRBD1 covers 8 bases. Germline V gene sequence: CDR1 ENHRY, CDR2 SYGVKD. The CDR3 has 14 residues. The V segment lost 6 bases and the J segment 4 bases; nucleotides outside the gene matches: 7. CDR3 residues: CAIRGQGGSTEAFF. The CDR3 DNA sequence: TGTGCCATCAGAGGACAGGGAGGAAGCACTGAAGCTTTCTTT.

A remark on this clonotype: A much larger clone differs by one base, so this may be a read error. The V and J genes are TRBV6-5 and TRBJ1-6, with D unclear. The CDR3 consists of 12 residues. Germline assignment: CDR1 MNHEY and CDR2 SVGAGI. V was shortened by 8 bases and J by 0 bases, with 2 bases between the two germline ends. CDR3 DNA: TGTGCCAGCGGCTCCTATAATTCACCCCTCCACTTT. Its protein is CASGSYNSPLHF.

This chain connects TRBV20-1 to TRBJ2-5, with D possibly matching TRBD1 (6 bases). With the DNA end fitting TRBJ2-7 better, the J assignment may be wrong. The CDR3 extends over 13 amino acids. Germline values: CDR1 DFQATT, CDR2 SNEGSKA (reference sequence). In DNA form, the CDR3 reads TGCAGTGCTAGCAGGGGAGCAGCCTACGAGCAGTACTTC. This translates into CSASRGAAYEQYF.

This clonotype was seen more than once but under ten times. This chain uses TRBV5-1 with TRBJ1-1; D unclear. The CDR3 contains 15 residues. Germline assignment: CDR1 SGHRS and CDR2 YFSETQ. Trimming removed 4 bases from V and 2 bases from J, with 15 bases in between. Here the CDR3 reads CASSPERALNTEAFF. Here the CDR3 DNA reads TGCGCCAGCAGCCCGGAGCGGGCCCTAAACACTGAAGCTTTCTTT.

This clonotype was counted between two and nine times. The chain carries TRBV5-1 and TRBJ2-5; possibly TRBD2 for D (6 bases). The DNA matches TRBJ2-7 better at its end, which makes the J call doubtful. Germline loops: CDR1 SGHRS, CDR2 YFSETQ. The CDR3 contains 13 residues. The CDR3 DNA sequence: TGCGCCAGCAGCACCTCGGGGGATCACGAGCAGTACTTC. The encoded protein is CASSTSGDHEQYF.

This clonotype was observed many times. V and J are TRBV15 and TRBJ2-3; the D is unclear. Germline loops: CDR1 LNHNV, CDR2 YYDKDF (reference sequence). V lost 3 bases and J lost 0, with 7 bases in between. The length of the CDR3 is 14 residues. The DNA for the CDR3 is TGTGCCACCAGCAGTGGCAGTAGCACAGATACGCAGTATTTT. Protein sequence: CATSSGSSTDTQYF.

This clonotype has more than one count but fewer than ten. The chain links TRBV9 to TRBJ2-7; D assignment may be TRBD1 or TRBD2 (5 bases each). CDR3 size: 14 residues. Looked up from germline, CDR1 is SGDLS and CDR2 is YYNGEE. With 3 bases removed from V and 1 base from J, the gap between germline ends came to 11 bases. The CDR3 DNA reads as TGTGCCAGCAGCGGGGGGACCCTATCCTACGAGCAGTACTTC. It yields the protein CASSGGTLSYEQYF.

The gene calls are TRBV12-3 or TRBV12-4 and TRBJ1-2; the match to TRBD1 covers 9 bases. The CDR3 covers 13 residues. V was pared by 5 bases and J by 5 bases, with 3 bases of the junction left unmatched. CDR3 sequence reads: CASSHGQGYGYTF. The CDR3 DNA reads TGTGCCAGCAGTCACGGACAGGGGTATGGCTACACCTTC.

There are many counts of this clonotype. The chain recombines TRBV20-1 with TRBJ2-5; D not resolved. This CDR3 contains 13 residues. The germline CDR1 and CDR2 sequences are DFQATT and SNEGSKA (reference sequence). V shed 6 bases and J shed 4 bases, with 15 bases lying between them. The CDR3 region is CSADLLAGETQYF. In nucleotides, the CDR3 is TGCAGTGCCGATCTTCTGGCAGGAGAGACCCAGTACTTC.

This clonotype was detected only a few times. The V call is TRBV20-1, the J call TRBJ2-5; perhaps D is TRBD1 or TRBD2 (5 bases each). The V and J ends lost 5 bases and 3 bases respectively, with 13 bases between them. Per the germline V gene, CDR1 is DFQATT and CDR2 is SNEGSKA (reference sequence). This CDR3 comprises 13 residues. CDR3 DNA sequence: TGCAGTGCTTCGGGACCCCGAAAAGAGACCCAGTACTTC. Residues: CSASGPRKETQYF.

CDR3 nucleotides: TGTGCCAGCAGCTTAGGAGGGACAGGGGGTGGCTACACCTTC. The encoded protein is CASSLGGTGGGYTF. The gene calls are TRBV7-8 and TRBJ1-2; 11 positions match TRBD1. This CDR3 contains 14 residues. Germline CDR1 and CDR2: SGHVS and FQNEAQ. Trimming at V came to 1 base and at J to 7 bases, leaving 2 bases not matched to a gene.

This sequence joins TRBV10-3 and TRBJ2-7; the match to TRBD1 covers 7 bases. The CDR3 length is 14 residues. Per germline, CDR1 ENHRY and CDR2 SYGVKD. The junction had 3 bases not matched to a gene; V was cut back by 4 bases and J by 0 bases. This chain's CDR3 is CAISAGTDSYEQYF. DNA of the CDR3: TGTGCCATCAGTGCGGGGACAGACTCCTACGAGCAGTACTTC.

This clonotype came up once. The V call is TRBV7-9, the J call TRBJ2-5, with 7 bases lining up with TRBD2. Germline loops: CDR1 SEHNR, CDR2 FQNEAQ (reference sequence). This CDR3 spans 12 amino acids. Trimming removed 6 bases from V and 11 bases from J; junction bases left unmatched: 9. For the CDR3, the DNA is TGTGCCAGCAGGGGGGAGGGTCGTGAGCAGTACTTC. Translated, it gives CASRGEGREQYF.

This chain connects TRBV11-1 to TRBJ2-4; 13 bases agree with TRBD2. The last part of the DNA fits TRBJ2-5 better; the J call may be wrong. Germline V gene lookup returns CDR1 SGHAT and CDR2 FQDESV (reference sequence). This CDR3 comprises 16 residues. The CDR3 reads CASSSGTSGTLETQYF. The CDR3 DNA sequence: TGTGCCAGCAGCTCCGGGACTAGCGGGACCCTAGAGACCCAGTACTTC.

The chain joins TRBV28 to TRBJ2-4; possibly TRBD1 for D (5 bases). V was shortened by 4 bases and J by 8 bases, with 6 bases between the two germline ends. Per germline, CDR1 MDHEN and CDR2 SYDVKM. The CDR3 extends over 11 amino acids. CDR3 nucleotides: TGTGCCAGCAGTTCAGGGTACATTCAGTACTTC. Its translation: CASSSGYIQYF. Variable domain in full (rest from reference TRBV28 and TRBJ2-4): DVKVTQSSRYLVKRTGEKVFLECVQDMDHENMFWYRQDPGLGLRLIYFSYDVKMKEKGDIPEGYSVSREKKERFSLILESASTNQTSMYLCASSSGYIQYFGAGTRLSVL.

The V call is TRBV4-1, the J call TRBJ2-7; a weak D match, TRBD1 (7 bases). The CDR3 is made up of 16 amino acids. The germline gives CDR1 MGHRA, CDR2 YSYEKL. Trimming pared 1 base from V and 6 bases from J, leaving 19 bases between. The CDR3 loop reads CASSQGIRRGLVEQYF. The CDR3, as DNA: TGCGCCAGCAGCCAAGGAATTCGGAGGGGGCTGGTCGAGCAGTACTTC.

The chain has TRBV6-1 and TRBJ1-5; no clear D. V gave up 1 base and J gave up 2 bases, with 9 bases separating them. The CDR3 has 15 residues. Germline CDR1 and CDR2: MNHNS and SASEGT. The CDR3 spells CASSEGPFGNQPQHF. DNA for the CDR3: TGTGCCAGCAGTGAAGGCCCCTTCGGCAATCAGCCCCAGCATTTT.

The chain joins TRBV4-2 to TRBJ2-1, with D tentatively TRBD2 (6 bases). Germline V gene lookup returns CDR1 LGHNA and CDR2 YNFKEQ. The CDR3 totals 16 residues. Trimming pared 0 bases from V and 4 bases from J, leaving 13 bases between. CDR3 residues: CASSQEGGVKYNEQFF. CDR3 DNA sequence: TGTGCCAGCAGCCAAGAAGGCGGGGTTAAGTACAATGAGCAGTTCTTC.

This chain connects TRBV2 to TRBJ2-1, with D unclear. The CDR3 is made up of 14 amino acids. The germline V and J ends were trimmed by 1 base and 9 bases, with 13 bases remaining between them. Per the germline V gene, CDR1 is SNHLY and CDR2 is FYNNEI. The CDR3 loop reads CASSEERRIGEQFF. In DNA, the CDR3 is TGTGCCAGCAGTGAAGAAAGGAGAATCGGTGAGCAGTTCTTC.

The chain couples TRBV5-1 to TRBJ2-1; D is possibly TRBD2 (5 bases). CDR1 SGHRS and CDR2 YFSETQ come from the germline V gene. The CDR3 is 15 residues long. V gave up 2 bases and J gave up 2 bases, with 11 bases separating them. This CDR3 reads CASSFEGVAYNEQFF. For the CDR3, the DNA is TGCGCCAGCAGCTTCGAGGGAGTGGCCTACAATGAGCAGTTCTTC.

The chain carries TRBV6-1 and TRBJ2-3, with TRBD1 as a possible D gene (6 bases). CDR3 size: 15 residues. The germline V and J ends were trimmed by 6 bases and 0 bases, with 13 bases remaining between them. Germline V gene data show CDR1 as MNHNS and CDR2 as SASEGT. The CDR3 sequence is CASRWDTLSTDTQYF. Written as DNA, the CDR3 is TGTGCCAGCAGGTGGGACACCCTGAGCACAGATACGCAGTATTTT.

The rearrangement links TRBV27 to TRBJ2-1; a possible D gene is TRBD1 (5 bases). Per the germline V gene, CDR1 is MNHEY and CDR2 is SMNVEV (reference sequence). The length of the CDR3 is 17 residues. Trimming removed 0 bases at V and 4 bases at J, with 16 bases between. The CDR3 DNA reads as TGTGCCAGCAGTTTATCCGTTTCGGTTTCAGGGTACAATGAGCAGTTCTTC. Residues: CASSLSVSVSGYNEQFF.

This clonotype was counted a few times. V usage is TRBV7-9 and J usage is TRBJ2-7; 7 bases are a match to TRBD1. The J segment lost 7 bases and the V segment lost 5 bases, leaving 8 bases of the junction unmatched. The germline CDR1 and CDR2 sequences are SEHNR and FQNEAQ (reference sequence). This CDR3 is 13 amino acids long. The CDR3 is CASSVDRMREQYF. Here the CDR3 DNA reads TGTGCCAGCAGCGTGGACAGGATGCGGGAGCAGTACTTC.

The chain joins TRBV20-1 to TRBJ2-1; 8 bases fit TRBD1. The length of the CDR3 is 11 residues. Germline V gives CDR1 DFQATT, CDR2 SNEGSKA (reference sequence). After removal of 2 bases from V and 10 bases from J, the junction contained 1 base not matched to a gene. The chain's CDR3 is CSARQGAEQFF. The CDR3 coding sequence is TGCAGTGCTAGACAGGGGGCGGAGCAGTTCTTC.

The V call is TRBV6-2 or TRBV6-3, the J call TRBJ2-7, with 12 bases aligning to TRBD2. J gave up 3 bases and V 7 bases, and 10 bases lay outside the gene matches. CDR1 and CDR2 (germline): MNHEY, SVGEGT. This CDR3 contains 16 residues. CDR3 amino acids: CASTRPRLAGDYEQYF. DNA of the CDR3: TGTGCCAGCACCAGACCAAGACTAGCGGGAGACTACGAGCAGTACTTC.

The chain has TRBV24-1 and TRBJ2-4; 8 bases match TRBD1. The end of the DNA is better explained by TRBJ2-5, so the J call may be wrong. This CDR3 has 14 residues. Germline-derived CDR1 and CDR2 are KGHDR and SFDVKD. In nucleotides, the CDR3 is TGTGCCACCAGTGATCCCCGGGACAGGGAGACCCAGTACTTC. Amino acid sequence: CATSDPRDRETQYF.